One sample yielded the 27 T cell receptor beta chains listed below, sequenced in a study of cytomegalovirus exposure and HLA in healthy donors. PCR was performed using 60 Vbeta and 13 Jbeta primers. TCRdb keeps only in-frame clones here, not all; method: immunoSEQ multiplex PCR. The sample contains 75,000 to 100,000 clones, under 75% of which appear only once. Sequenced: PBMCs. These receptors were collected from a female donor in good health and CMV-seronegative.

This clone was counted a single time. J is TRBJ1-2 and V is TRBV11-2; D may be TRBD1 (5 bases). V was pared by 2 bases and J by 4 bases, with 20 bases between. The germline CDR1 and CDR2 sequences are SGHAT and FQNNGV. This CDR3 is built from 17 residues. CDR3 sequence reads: CASSLRPGVGGLYGYTF. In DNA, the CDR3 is TGTGCCAGCAGCTTAAGGCCGGGCGTCGGGGGACTCTATGGCTACACCTTC.

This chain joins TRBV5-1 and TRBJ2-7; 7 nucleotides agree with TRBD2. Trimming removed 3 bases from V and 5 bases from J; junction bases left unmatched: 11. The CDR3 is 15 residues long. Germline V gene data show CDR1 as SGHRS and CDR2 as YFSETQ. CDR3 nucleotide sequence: TGCGCCAGCAGCTGGTCCCTTGGCGCGGGAGACGAGCAGTACTTC. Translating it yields CASSWSLGAGDEQYF.

The CDR3 sequence is CASSAGTGTSGRANEQYF. The CDR3 DNA is TGTGCCAGCAGTGCAGGGACAGGGACTAGCGGGAGGGCCAACGAGCAGTACTTC. This rearrangement joins TRBV6-1 to TRBJ2-7; 16 bases line up with TRBD2. This CDR3 has 18 amino acids. The V and J ends lost 4 bases and 5 bases, in that order; junction bases with no gene match: 11. Germline CDR1 reads MNHNS; CDR2 reads SASEGT.

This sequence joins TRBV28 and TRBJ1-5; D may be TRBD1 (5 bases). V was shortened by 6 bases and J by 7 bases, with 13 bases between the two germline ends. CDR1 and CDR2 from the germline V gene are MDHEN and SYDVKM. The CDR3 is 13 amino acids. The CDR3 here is CASRGPGGQPQHF. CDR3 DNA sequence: TGTGCCAGCAGGGGGCCTGGAGGGCAGCCCCAGCATTTT.

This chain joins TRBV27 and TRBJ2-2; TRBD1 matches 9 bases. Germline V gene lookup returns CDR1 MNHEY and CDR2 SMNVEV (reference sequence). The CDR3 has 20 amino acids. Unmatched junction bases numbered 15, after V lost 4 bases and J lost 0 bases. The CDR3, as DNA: TGTGCCAGCAGTTCACCATGGGGACAGGGTTTAGTCCCGAACACCGGGGAGCTGTTTTTT. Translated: CASSSPWGQGLVPNTGELFF.

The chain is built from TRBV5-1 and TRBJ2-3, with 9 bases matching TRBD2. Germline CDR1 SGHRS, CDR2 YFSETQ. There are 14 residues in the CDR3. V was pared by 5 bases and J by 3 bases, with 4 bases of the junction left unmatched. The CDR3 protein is CASRGLAGTDTQYF. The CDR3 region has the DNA TGCGCCAGCAGAGGCCTAGCGGGAACAGATACGCAGTATTTT. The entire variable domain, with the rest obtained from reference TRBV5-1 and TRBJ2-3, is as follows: KAGVTQTPRYLIKTRGQQVTLSCSPISGHRSVSWYQQTPGQGLQFLFEYFSETQRNKGNFPGRFSGRQFSNSRSEMNVSTLELGDSALYLCASRGLAGTDTQYFGPGTRLTVL.

CDR3 in amino acids: CASSPPFGAGSGYTF. The CDR3, as DNA: TGTGCCAGCAGTCCCCCCTTCGGGGCCGGGAGTGGCTACACCTTC. The rearrangement uses TRBV2 and TRBJ1-2; D possibly corresponds to TRBD1 (5 bases). Trimming cost V 5 bases and J 7 bases, with 20 bases left between them. Germline V CDR1 and CDR2: SNHLY, FYNNEI. There are 15 residues in the CDR3. Using reference TRBV2 and TRBJ1-2 for the parts outside the CDR3, the full variable domain is EPEVTQTPSHQVTQMGQEVILRCVPISNHLYFYWYRQILGQKVEFLVSFYNNEISEKSEIFDDQFSVERPDGSNFTLKIRSTKLEDSAMYFCASSPPFGAGSGYTFGSGTRLTVV.

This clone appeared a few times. The CDR3 DNA reads TGTGCCAGCAGCTTAGAGCCCATAGACACTGAAGCTTTCTTT. Amino acids: CASSLEPIDTEAFF. The chain joins TRBV7-2 to TRBJ1-1; D gene uncertain. The CDR3 runs 14 residues. V was shortened by 1 base and J by 3 bases, with 9 bases between the two germline ends. Germline CDR1 SGHTA, CDR2 FQGNSA.

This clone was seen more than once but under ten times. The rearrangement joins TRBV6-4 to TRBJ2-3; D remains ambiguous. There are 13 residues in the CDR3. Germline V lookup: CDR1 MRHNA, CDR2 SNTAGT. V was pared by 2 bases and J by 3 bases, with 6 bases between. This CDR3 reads CASSDLKTDTQYF. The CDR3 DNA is TGTGCCAGCAGTGACCTAAAGACAGATACGCAGTATTTT.

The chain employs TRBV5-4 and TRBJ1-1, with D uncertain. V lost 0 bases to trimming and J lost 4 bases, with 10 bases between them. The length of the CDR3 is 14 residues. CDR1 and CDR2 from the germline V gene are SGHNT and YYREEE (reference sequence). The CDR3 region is CASSLALRGTEAFF. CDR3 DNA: TGTGCCAGCAGCTTGGCCCTGCGGGGCACTGAAGCTTTCTTT.

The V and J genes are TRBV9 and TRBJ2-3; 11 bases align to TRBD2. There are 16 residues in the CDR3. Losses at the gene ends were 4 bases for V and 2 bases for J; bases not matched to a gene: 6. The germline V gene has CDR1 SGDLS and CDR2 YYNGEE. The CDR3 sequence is CASSHSLAGDTDTQYF. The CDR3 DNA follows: TGTGCCAGCAGCCACTCACTAGCGGGAGACACAGATACGCAGTATTTT.

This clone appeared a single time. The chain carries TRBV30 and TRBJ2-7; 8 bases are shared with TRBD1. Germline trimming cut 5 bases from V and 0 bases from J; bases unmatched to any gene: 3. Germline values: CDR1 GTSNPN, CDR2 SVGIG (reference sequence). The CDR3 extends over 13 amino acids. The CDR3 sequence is CAWDRGSSYEQYF. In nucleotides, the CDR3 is TGTGCCTGGGACAGGGGTAGCTCCTACGAGCAGTACTTC.

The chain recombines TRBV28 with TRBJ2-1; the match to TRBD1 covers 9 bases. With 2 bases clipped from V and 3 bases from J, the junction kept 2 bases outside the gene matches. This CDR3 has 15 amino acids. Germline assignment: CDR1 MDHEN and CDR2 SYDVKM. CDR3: CASSLGDRVYNEQFF. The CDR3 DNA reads TGTGCCAGCAGTTTAGGGGACAGGGTCTACAATGAGCAGTTCTTC.

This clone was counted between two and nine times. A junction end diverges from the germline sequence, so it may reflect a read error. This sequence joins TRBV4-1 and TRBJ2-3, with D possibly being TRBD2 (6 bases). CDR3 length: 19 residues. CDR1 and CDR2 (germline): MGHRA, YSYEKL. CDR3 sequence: CASIQDTGERTITADTQYF. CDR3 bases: TGCGCCAGCATCCAAGACACGGGGGAGCGGACTATCACCGCAGATACGCAGTATTTT.

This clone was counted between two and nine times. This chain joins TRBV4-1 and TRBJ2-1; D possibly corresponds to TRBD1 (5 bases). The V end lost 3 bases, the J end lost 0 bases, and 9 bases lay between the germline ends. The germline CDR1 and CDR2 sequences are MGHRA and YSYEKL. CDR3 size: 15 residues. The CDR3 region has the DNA TGCGCCAGCAGCCAGGTGGACACCTCCTACAATGAGCAGTTCTTC. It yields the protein CASSQVDTSYNEQFF.

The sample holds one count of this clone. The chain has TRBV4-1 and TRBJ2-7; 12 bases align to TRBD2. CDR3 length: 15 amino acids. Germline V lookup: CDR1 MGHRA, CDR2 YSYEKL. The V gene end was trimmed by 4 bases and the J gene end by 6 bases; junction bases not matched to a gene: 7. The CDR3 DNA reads TGCGCCAGCAGCCCATCCGGGACTAGCGGGCCCGAGCAGTACTTC. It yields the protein CASSPSGTSGPEQYF.

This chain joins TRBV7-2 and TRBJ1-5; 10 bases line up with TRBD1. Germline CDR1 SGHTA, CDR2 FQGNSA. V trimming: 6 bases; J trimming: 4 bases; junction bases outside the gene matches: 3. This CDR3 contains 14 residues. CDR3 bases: TGTGCCAGCAGTCGACAGGGGGCGAATCAGCCCCAGCATTTT. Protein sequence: CASSRQGANQPQHF.

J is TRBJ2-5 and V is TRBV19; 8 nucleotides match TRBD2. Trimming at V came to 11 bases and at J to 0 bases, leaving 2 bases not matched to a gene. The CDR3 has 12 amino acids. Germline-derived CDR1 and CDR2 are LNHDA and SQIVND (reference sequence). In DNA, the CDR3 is TGTGCCGCGGGGGGATACCAAGAGACCCAGTACTTC. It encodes CAAGGYQETQYF. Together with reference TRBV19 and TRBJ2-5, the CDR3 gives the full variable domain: DGGITQSPKYLFRKEGQNVTLSCEQNLNHDAMYWYRQDPGQGLRLIYYSQIVNDFQKGDIAEGYSVSREKKESFPLTVTSAQKNPTAFYLCAAGGYQETQYFGPGTRLLVL.

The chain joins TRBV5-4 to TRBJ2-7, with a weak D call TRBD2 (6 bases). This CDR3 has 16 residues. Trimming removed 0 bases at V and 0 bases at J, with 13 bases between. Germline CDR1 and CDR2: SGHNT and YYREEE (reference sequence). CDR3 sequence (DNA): TGTGCCAGCAGCTTGGGTTCGGGGGAAAGCTCCTACGAGCAGTACTTC. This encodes CASSLGSGESSYEQYF.

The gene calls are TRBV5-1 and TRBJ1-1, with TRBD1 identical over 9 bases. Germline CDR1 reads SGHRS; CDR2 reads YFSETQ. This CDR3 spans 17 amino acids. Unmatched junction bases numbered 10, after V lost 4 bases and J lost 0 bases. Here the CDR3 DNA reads TGCGCCAGCAGCCCGGACAGGGGATATTCAATGAACACTGAAGCTTTCTTT. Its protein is CASSPDRGYSMNTEAFF.

The DNA for the CDR3 is TGTGCCAGTAGTATAGATCACGGGGCAGGGGGGTTCGAGACCCAGTACTTC. Amino acid sequence: CASSIDHGAGGFETQYF. This chain connects TRBV19 to TRBJ2-5, with D possibly being TRBD1 (7 bases). Trimming shortened V by 0 bases and J by 5 bases, and 19 bases separated the two germline ends. This CDR3 is built from 17 residues. Germline values: CDR1 LNHDA, CDR2 SQIVND (reference sequence). Supplemented by reference TRBV19 and TRBJ2-5, the full variable domain reads DGGITQSPKYLFRKEGQNVTLSCEQNLNHDAMYWYRQDPGQGLRLIYYSQIVNDFQKGDIAEGYSVSREKKESFPLTVTSAQKNPTAFYLCASSIDHGAGGFETQYFGPGTRLLVL.

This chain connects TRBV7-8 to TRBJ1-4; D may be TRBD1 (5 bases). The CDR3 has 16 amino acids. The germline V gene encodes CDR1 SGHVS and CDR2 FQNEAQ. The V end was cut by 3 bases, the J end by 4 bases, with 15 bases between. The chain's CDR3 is CASSFYSRGDNEKLFF. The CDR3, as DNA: TGTGCCAGCAGCTTTTACTCTCGGGGGGATAATGAAAAACTGTTTTTT.

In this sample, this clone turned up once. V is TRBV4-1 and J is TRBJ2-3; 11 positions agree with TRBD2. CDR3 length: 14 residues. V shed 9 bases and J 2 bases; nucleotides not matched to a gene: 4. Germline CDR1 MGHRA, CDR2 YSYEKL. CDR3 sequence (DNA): TGCGCCAGTAAGGGACTAGCGGACACAGATACGCAGTATTTT. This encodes CASKGLADTDTQYF.

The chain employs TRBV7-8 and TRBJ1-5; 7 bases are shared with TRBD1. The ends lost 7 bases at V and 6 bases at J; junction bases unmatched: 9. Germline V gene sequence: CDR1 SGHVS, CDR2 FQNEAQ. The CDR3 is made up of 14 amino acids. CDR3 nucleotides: TGTGCCAGCACCTTGACAGGGAGTAGTCAGCCCCAGCATTTT. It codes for CASTLTGSSQPQHF.

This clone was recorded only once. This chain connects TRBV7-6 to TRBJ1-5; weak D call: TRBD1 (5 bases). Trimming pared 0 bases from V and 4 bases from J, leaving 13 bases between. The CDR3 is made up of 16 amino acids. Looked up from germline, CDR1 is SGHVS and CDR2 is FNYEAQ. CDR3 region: CASSLAGGGPNQPQHF. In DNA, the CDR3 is TGTGCCAGCAGCTTAGCCGGCGGGGGACCGAATCAGCCCCAGCATTTT.

The CDR3 DNA is TGTGCCAGCAGTTACCCCCGGGACAGGGGTGGGACTGAAGCTTTCTTT. Translating gives CASSYPRDRGGTEAFF. This rearrangement joins TRBV6-5 to TRBJ1-1, with 10 positions matching TRBD1. CDR3 length: 16 residues. Per the germline V gene, CDR1 is MNHEY and CDR2 is SVGAGI. J gave up 5 bases and V 2 bases, and 8 bases lay outside the gene matches.

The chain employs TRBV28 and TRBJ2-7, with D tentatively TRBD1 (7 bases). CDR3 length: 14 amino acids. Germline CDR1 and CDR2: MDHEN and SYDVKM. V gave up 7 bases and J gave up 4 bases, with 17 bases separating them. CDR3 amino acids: CASTPQGGWYEQYF. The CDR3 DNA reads TGTGCCAGCACCCCGCAGGGGGGCTGGTACGAGCAGTACTTC.